The sample holds a few counts of the clone carrying this TCR beta chain. Its target is unknown. The entry originates in a study of vaccination and CD4 T cells after COVID-19. Study in general: From HCoV-229E, HCoV-OC43, HCoV-NL63 and SARS-CoV-2, overlapping spike peptides were used to stimulate the cells.

Treatment here: approximately nine-day PBMC culture with coronavirus spike peptide pools or control peptides (ViraFEST assay). Cultured CD4+ T cell DNA was sequenced using the Oncomine TCR Beta short-read assay. Using its own MiXCR run on the PCR reads, TCRdb lists one record per CDR3 protein. In the table there are 14,000 to 15,000 distinct CDR3 sequences, 43% of which are singletons. V gave up 5 bases and J gave up 5 bases; unmatched junction bases: 9. CDR3 length equals 15 residues. Germline CDR1 and CDR2: LNHDA and SQIVND (reference sequence). The origin of this receptor is a human donor who had recovered from COVID-19. The material sequenced was CD4+ T cells from blood, cultured in vitro. The rearrangement joins TRBV19 to TRBJ1-5; 7 bases align to TRBD1. The CDR3 loop is CASSPPTGTYQPQHF. CDR3 nucleotide sequence: TGTGCCAGTAGTCCCCCGACAGGGACTTATCAGCCCCAGCATTTT.